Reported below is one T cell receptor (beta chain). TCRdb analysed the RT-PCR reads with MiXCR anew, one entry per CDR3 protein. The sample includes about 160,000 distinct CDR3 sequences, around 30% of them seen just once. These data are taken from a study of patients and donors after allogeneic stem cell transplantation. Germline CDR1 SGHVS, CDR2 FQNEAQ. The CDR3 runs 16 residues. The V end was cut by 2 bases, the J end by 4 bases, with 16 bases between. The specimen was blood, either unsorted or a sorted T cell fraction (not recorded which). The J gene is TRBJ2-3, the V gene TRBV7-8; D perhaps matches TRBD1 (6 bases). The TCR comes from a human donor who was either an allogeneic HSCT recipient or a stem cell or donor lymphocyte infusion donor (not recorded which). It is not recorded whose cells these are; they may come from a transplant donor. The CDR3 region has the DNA TGTGCCAGCAGCTTAAGGACAGCCTTCGGGGCAGATACGCAGTATTTT. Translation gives CASSLRTAFGADTQYF.